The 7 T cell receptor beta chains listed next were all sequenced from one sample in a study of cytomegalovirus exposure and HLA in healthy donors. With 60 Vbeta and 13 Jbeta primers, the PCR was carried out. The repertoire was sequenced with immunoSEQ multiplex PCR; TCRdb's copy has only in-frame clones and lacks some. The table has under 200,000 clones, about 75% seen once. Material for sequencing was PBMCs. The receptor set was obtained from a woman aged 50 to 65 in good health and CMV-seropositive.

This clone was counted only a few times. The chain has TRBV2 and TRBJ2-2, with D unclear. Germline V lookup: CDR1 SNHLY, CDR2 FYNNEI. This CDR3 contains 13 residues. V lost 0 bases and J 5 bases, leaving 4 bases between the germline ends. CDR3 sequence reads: CASSEAVTGELFF. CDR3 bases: TGTGCCAGCAGTGAAGCTGTAACCGGGGAGCTGTTTTTT.

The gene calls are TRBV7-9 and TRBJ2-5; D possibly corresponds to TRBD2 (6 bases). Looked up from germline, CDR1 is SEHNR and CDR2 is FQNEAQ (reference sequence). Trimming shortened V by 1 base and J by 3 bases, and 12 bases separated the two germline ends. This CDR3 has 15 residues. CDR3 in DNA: TGTGCCAGCAGCTTAGAGTTGGGACTCAAAGAGACCCAGTACTTC. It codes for CASSLELGLKETQYF. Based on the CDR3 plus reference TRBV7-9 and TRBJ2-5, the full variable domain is DTGVSQNPRHKITKRGQNVTFRCDPISEHNRLYWYRQTLGQGPEFLTYFQNEAQLEKSRLLSDRFSAERPKGSFSTLEIQRTEQGDSAMYLCASSLELGLKETQYFGPGTRLLVL.

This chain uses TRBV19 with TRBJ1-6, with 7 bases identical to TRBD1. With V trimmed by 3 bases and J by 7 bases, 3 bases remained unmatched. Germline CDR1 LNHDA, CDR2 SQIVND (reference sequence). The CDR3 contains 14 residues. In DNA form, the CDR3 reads TGTGCCAGTAGTATGGAACAGGGGAATTCACCCCTCCACTTT. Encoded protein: CASSMEQGNSPLHF.

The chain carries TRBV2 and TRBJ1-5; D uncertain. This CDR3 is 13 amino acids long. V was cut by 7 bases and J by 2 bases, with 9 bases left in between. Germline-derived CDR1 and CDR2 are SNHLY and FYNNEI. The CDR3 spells CASKREGNQPQHF. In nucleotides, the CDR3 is TGTGCCAGCAAACGGGAAGGCAATCAGCCCCAGCATTTT.

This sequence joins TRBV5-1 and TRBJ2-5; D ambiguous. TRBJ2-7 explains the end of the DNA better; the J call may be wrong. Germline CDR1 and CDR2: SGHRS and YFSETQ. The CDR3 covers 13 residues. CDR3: CASSLDAEYEQYF. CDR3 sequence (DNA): TGCGCCAGCAGCTTGGATGCTGAGTACGAGCAGTACTTC.

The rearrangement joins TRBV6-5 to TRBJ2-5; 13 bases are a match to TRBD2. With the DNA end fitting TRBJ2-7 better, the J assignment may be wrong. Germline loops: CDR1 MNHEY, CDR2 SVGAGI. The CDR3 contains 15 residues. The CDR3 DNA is TGTGCCAGCAGCTTACTAGCGGGGGGGCGCTACGAGCAGTACTTC. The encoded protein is CASSLLAGGRYEQYF.

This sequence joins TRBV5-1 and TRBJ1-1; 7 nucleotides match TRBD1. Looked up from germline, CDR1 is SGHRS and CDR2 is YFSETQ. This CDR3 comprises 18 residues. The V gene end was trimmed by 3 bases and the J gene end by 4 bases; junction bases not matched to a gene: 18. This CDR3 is CASSSRPPGGGLGTEAFF. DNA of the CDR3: TGCGCCAGCAGCTCGAGACCGCCAGGGGGAGGTTTAGGCACTGAAGCTTTCTTT.